What follows describes a single T cell receptor beta chain. Its antigen is currently not known. Base qualities were left out, and no much larger clone turns up one base away. This sample was included in a study of T cells in Graves' hyperthyroidism and ophthalmopathy (dated by TCRdb to the late 2010s). Background for the entire study: Peripheral blood was sampled at the time of initial diagnosis, prior to any treatment. TCR V-J signatures able to tell the groups apart were searched for in a discovery cohort of 100 patients, of whom more than 40 had Graves' ophthalmopathy and roughly 58 had stable Graves' hyperthyroidism. Prospective prediction of ophthalmopathy was tested in an independent validation cohort consisting of 18 hyperthyroidism patients and over 15 patients who later progressed to ophthalmopathy. The 100 discovery patients were randomly split 7:3 into training and test sets. In addition, the study compared T-cell repertoires in thyroid tissue and in blood from a handful of Graves' hyperthyroidism patients. After blood sampling, hyperthyroidism patients were treated with methimazole at a starting dose of 30 mg daily, and ophthalmopathy patients were treated with high-dose intravenous methylprednisolone. The paper describes TCR Vbeta CDR3 sequencing of 140 or so peripheral blood samples, made up of 43 ophthalmopathy patients, some 76 hyperthyroidism patients and 17 progressor patients. Overall study results and their limits: In validation, the model predicted progression to ophthalmopathy a median of roughly six months before onset, with over 55% sensitivity and 72.22% specificity. No statistical method was used to fix the sample size in advance, and group allocation was not hidden from the investigators. In cross-validation, a model built on a 13 V-J signature told ophthalmopathy apart from stable hyperthyroidism with about 90% sensitivity and roughly 82% specificity, and in testing the same model reached 80%/75%. Most expanded thyroid clonotypes (frequency above 0.001) were also found in blood, which suggests that blood repertoires may mirror thyroid immune responses.

Stable Graves' hyperthyroidism was defined as the absence of progression to ophthalmopathy over 18 months of follow-up. The hyperthyroidism patients were between 18 and 65 years old and newly diagnosed, with a disease duration of less than 2 months. Exclusion was applied to patients with uncontrolled infections, other autoimmune diseases, pregnancy or lactation. Diagnoses relied on clinical symptoms, serum thyroxine and TRAb, thyroid ultrasound and orbital computed tomography. PBMCs were isolated from 7.5 to 10 ml of fresh peripheral blood by Ficoll-Paque density gradient centrifugation. Trizol reagent was used to extract total RNA, and RNA quality was then checked on an Agilent 2100 Bioanalyzer. As encoded in the germline V gene (reference sequence), CDR1 is LNHDA while CDR2 is SQIVND. From its cysteine to its phenylalanine, the CDR3 spans 15 amino acids. The kept DNA is CDR3 alone, 45 bases in frame from the first base. Trimming removed 4 bases from V and 5 bases from J; the gene matches leave 10 bases unexplained.

Amplification of TCR beta CDR3 regions was carried out from RNA transcripts. The TCR CDR3 was subjected to a first round of RT-PCR using the HTBI primer set and the Qiagen OneStep RT-PCR kit. Libraries were constructed in a second round of multiplex PCR, after which size selection and purification were carried out. The libraries were sequenced on an Illumina HiSeq2000 using paired-end 100 bp reads. In the original analysis: Raw data were processed with SOAPnuke, discarding reads with adapters, uncalled bases, mean Phred below 15, or no exact constant-primer or identifier match. COPE v1.2.5 was used to merge the high-quality paired reads, and each unique nucleotide sequence was defined as a clonotype. MiTCR v1.1 was used to align clonotypes to the IMGT TRBV, TRBD and TRBJ reference segments. The analysis was restricted to V-J combinations with a frequency above 0.0001, which together covered roughly 99% of the repertoires. The TCS score was defined as the ratio of F50 (clonal expansion) to E x V (chaos), calculated using BLOSUM62-based TCRdist between CDR3 peptides within each V-J. Welch's t-statistics and random forest reduced roughly 540 V-J features to under 15, which were used in a naive Bayes classifier (R e1071). The Morisita-Horn index was used to measure how similar the thyroid and blood repertoires were. TCRdb applied fastp at Q25 and MiXCR to the public reads, then kept only in-frame beta chains. Each CDR3 protein appears once, grouped with its most common genes and DNA. V and J calls and clone size were set by TCRdb, not the authors. The sample contains roughly 800,000 distinct CDR3 sequences, roughly 40% of them found a single time. The top ten clones comprise about 8.9% of the sample.

The clonotype comes from a man younger than 30 with Graves' hyperthyroidism. Sequenced sample: blood. The chain couples TRBV19 to TRBJ2-7, and 8 junctional nucleotides match TRBD1. Here the CDR3 is given as CASSTTRQGTHEQYF. DNA sequence: TGTGCCAGTAGTACAACCCGACAGGGGACCCACGAGCAGTACTTC. When the CDR3 is completed using the reference TRBV19 and TRBJ2-7 genes on either side, the full variable domain is DGGITQSPKYLFRKEGQNVTLSCEQNLNHDAMYWYRQDPGQGLRLIYYSQIVNDFQKGDIAEGYSVSREKKESFPLTVTSAQKNPTAFYLCASSTTRQGTHEQYFGPGTRLTVT.